This T cell receptor (beta chain) was obtained from a study of blood T cell repertoires in COVID-19. Study-level background: T cells, B-cell-depleted T cells, or PBMCs provided the cDNA or gDNA that served as material.

Each recovered donor of Cohort 3 presented with two negative PCRs, clearance, or symptom resolution. Sequencing was performed with immunoSEQ multiplex PCR; in TCRdb, only in-frame clones are kept and a portion is missing. In the table there are some 160,000 clones, around 80% of which are singletons. This clone was detected only once. The TCR originated in a woman in her sixties who had recovered from COVID-19. Sequenced sample: PBMCs or T cells enriched from blood (not recorded which).

CDR3 residues: CAWSAGIPGLGAFF. DNA of the CDR3: TGTGCCTGGAGTGCCGGAATTCCGGGACTAGGAGCTTTCTTT. The rearrangement links TRBV30 to TRBJ1-1, with TRBD1 as a possible D gene (5 bases). The V end was cut by 1 base, the J end by 10 bases, with 19 bases between. The germline V gene has CDR1 GTSNPN and CDR2 SVGIG (reference sequence). CDR3 length: 14 amino acids. The full variable domain, rest sourced from reference TRBV30 and TRBJ1-1, is SQTIHQWPATLVQPVGSPLSLECTVEGTSNPNLYWYRQAAGRGLQLLFYSVGIGQISSEVPQNLSASRPQDRQFILSSKKLLLSDSGFYLCAWSAGIPGLGAFFGQGTRLTVV.